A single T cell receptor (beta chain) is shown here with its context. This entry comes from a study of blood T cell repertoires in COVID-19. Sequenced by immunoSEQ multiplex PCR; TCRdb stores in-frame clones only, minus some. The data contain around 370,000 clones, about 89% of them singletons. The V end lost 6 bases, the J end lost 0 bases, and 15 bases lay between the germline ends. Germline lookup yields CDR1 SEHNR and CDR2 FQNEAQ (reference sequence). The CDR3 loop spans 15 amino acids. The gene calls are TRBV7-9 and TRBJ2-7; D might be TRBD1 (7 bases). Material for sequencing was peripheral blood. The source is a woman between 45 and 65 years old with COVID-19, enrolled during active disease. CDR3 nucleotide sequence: TGTGCCAGCAGGCGGGACAGAAGGAGCTCCTACGAGCAGTACTTC. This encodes CASRRDRRSSYEQYF.